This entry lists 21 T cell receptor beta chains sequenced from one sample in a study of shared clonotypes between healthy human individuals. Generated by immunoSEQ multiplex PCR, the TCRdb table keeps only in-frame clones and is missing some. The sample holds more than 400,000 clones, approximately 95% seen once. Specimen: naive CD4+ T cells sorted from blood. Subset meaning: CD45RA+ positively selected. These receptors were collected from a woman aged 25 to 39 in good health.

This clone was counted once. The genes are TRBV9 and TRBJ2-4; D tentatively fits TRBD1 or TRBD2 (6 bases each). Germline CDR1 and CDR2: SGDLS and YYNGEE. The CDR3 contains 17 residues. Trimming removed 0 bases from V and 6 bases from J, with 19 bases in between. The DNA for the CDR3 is TGTGCCAGCAGCGTAGGAAGGGCCCTCGAGGGGGGAAACATTCAGTACTTC. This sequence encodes CASSVGRALEGGNIQYF.

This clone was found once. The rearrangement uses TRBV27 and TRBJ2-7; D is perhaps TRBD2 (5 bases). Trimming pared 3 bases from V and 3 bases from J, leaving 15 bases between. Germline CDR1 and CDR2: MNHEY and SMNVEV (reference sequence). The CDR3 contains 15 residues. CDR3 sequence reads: CASSFDREEFYEQYF. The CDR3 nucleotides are TGTGCCAGCAGTTTCGACCGGGAAGAGTTCTACGAGCAGTACTTC.

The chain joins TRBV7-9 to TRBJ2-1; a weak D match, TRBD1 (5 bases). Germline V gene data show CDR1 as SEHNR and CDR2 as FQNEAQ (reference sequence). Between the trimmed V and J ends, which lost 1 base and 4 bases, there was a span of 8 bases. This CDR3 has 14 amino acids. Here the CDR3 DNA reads TGTGCCAGCAGCTTAGGTCCAGGGTACAATGAGCAGTTCTTC. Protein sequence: CASSLGPGYNEQFF.

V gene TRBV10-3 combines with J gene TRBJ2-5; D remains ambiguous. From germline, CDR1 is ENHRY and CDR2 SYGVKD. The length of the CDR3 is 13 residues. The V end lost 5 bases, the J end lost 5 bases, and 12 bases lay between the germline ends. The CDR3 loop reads CAISRRAEETQYF. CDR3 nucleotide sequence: TGTGCCATCAGTCGTAGAGCCGAGGAGACCCAGTACTTC.

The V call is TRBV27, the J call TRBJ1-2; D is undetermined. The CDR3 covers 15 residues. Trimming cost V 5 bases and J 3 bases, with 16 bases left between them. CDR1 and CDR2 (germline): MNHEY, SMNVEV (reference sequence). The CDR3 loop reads CASSPSDGRYYGYTF. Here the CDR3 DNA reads TGTGCCAGCAGTCCGTCGGACGGGAGATACTATGGCTACACCTTC.

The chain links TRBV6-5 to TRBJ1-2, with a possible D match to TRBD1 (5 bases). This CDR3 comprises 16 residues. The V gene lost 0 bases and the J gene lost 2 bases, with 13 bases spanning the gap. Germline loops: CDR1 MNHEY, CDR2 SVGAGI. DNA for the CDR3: TGTGCCAGCAGTTACTCCGGGACCCCAAGAAACTATGGCTACACCTTC. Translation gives CASSYSGTPRNYGYTF.

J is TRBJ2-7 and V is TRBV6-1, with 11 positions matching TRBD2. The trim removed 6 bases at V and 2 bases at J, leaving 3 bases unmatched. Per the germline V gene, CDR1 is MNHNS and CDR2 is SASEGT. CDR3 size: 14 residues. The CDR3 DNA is TGTGCCAGCAGCTTAGCGGGAGGGCCCTACGAGCAGTACTTC. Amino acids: CASSLAGGPYEQYF.

CDR3 DNA sequence: TGTGCCACCAGCAAAGGGGTCTACGAGCAGTACTTC. This sequence encodes CATSKGVYEQYF. V and J are TRBV15 and TRBJ2-7, with a possible D match to TRBD1 (5 bases). The V and J ends lost 4 bases and 3 bases respectively, with 7 bases between them. The CDR3 runs 12 residues. The V gene's germline CDR1 is LNHNV and CDR2 YYDKDF (reference sequence).

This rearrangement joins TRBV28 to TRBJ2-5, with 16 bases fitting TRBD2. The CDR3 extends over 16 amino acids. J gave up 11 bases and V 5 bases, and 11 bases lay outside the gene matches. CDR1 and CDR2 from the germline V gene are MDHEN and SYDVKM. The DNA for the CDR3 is TGTGCCAGCAGTACCGGGACTAGCGGGAGGGCCAAAGAGCAGTACTTC. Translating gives CASSTGTSGRAKEQYF. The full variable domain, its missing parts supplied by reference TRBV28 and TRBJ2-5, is DVKVTQSSRYLVKRTGEKVFLECVQDMDHENMFWYRQDPGLGLRLIYFSYDVKMKEKGDIPEGYSVSREKKERFSLILESASTNQTSMYLCASSTGTSGRAKEQYFGPGTRLLVL.

Here the CDR3 reads CASTRTSGPDTQYF. The CDR3 nucleotides read TGTGCCAGCACTCGGACTAGCGGGCCCGATACGCAGTATTTT. The rearrangement uses TRBV27 and TRBJ2-3; 11 bases match TRBD2. The J segment lost 6 bases and the V segment lost 7 bases, leaving 6 bases of the junction unmatched. This CDR3 comprises 14 residues. Germline loops: CDR1 MNHEY, CDR2 SMNVEV (reference sequence).

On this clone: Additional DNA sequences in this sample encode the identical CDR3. The CDR3 nucleotides read TGTGCCAGCTCACCCCCCAGCACAGATACGCAGTATTTT. This sequence encodes CASSPPSTDTQYF. V gene TRBV18 combines with J gene TRBJ2-3; D gene ambiguous. The germline CDR1 and CDR2 sequences are KGHSH and LQKENI. This CDR3 is built from 13 residues. V was pared by 3 bases and J by 0 bases, with 4 bases between.

The CDR3 DNA is TGTGCCATCAGTCATACCGTCGGGTCCTCGGGACTCTACGAGCAGTACTTC. This codes for CAISHTVGSSGLYEQYF. This chain links TRBV10-3 with TRBJ2-7, with D possibly matching TRBD2 (6 bases). The V end lost 5 bases, the J end lost 3 bases, and 23 bases lay between the germline ends. Germline V gene sequence: CDR1 ENHRY, CDR2 SYGVKD. This CDR3 spans 17 amino acids.

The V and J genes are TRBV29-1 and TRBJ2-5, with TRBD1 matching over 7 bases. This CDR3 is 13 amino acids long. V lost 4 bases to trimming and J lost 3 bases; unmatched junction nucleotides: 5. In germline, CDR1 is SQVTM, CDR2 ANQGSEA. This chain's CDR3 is CSVGPGTEETQYF. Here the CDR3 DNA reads TGCAGCGTTGGACCCGGGACAGAAGAGACCCAGTACTTC.

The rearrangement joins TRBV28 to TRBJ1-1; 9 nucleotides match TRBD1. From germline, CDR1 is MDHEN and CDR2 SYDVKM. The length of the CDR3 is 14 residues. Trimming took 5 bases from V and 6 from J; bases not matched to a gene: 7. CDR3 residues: CASSPGTGKAEAFF. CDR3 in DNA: TGTGCCAGCAGTCCCGGGACAGGGAAAGCTGAAGCTTTCTTT.

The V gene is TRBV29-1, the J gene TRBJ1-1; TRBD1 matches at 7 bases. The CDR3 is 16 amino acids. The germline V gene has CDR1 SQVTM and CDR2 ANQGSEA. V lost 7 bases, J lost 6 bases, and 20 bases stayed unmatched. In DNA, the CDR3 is TGCAGCGCATACCCACCTCTAAGGGGGCTTCTGGCTGAAGCTTTCTTT. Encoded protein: CSAYPPLRGLLAEAFF.

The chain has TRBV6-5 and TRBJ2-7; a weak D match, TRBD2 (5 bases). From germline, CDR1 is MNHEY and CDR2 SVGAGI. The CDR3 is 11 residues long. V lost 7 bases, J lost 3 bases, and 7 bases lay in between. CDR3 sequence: CASNRGYEQYF. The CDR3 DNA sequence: TGTGCCAGCAACCGGGGCTACGAGCAGTACTTC.

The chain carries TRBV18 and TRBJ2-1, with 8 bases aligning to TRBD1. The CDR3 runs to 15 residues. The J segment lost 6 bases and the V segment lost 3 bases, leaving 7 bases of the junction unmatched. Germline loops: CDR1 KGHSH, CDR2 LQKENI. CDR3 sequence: CASSPSGGPLNEQFF. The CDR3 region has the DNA TGTGCCAGCTCACCCTCAGGGGGCCCTCTCAATGAGCAGTTCTTC.

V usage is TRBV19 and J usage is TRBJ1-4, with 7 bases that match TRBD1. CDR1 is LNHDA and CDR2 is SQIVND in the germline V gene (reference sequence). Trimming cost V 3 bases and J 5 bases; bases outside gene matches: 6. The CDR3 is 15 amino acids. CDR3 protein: CASSIPTGVNEKLFF. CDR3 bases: TGTGCCAGTAGTATCCCCACAGGGGTAAATGAAAAACTGTTTTTT.

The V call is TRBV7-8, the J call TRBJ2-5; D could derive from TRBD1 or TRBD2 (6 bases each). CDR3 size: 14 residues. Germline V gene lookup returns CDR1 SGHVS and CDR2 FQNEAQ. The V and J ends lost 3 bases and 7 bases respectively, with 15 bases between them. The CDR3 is CASSFRGQTGTQYF. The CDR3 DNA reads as TGTGCCAGCAGCTTCCGGGGGCAAACCGGGACCCAGTACTTC.

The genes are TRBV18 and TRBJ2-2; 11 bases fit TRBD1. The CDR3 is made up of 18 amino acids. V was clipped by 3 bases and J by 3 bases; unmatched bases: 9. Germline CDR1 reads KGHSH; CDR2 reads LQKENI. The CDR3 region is CASSPRTGGPFDTGELFF. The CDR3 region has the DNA TGTGCCAGCTCACCCAGGACAGGGGGCCCTTTCGACACCGGGGAGCTGTTTTTT.

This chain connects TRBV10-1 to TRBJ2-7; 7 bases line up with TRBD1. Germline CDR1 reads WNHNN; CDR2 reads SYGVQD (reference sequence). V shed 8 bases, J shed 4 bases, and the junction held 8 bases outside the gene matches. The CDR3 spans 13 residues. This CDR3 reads CASPRGHEYEQYF. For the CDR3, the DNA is TGCGCCAGCCCGAGGGGGCACGAATACGAGCAGTACTTC.